The present TCR beta chain was sequenced within a study of T cell changes during pregnancy in multiple sclerosis. Measured with immunoSEQ multiplex PCR; TCRdb has only the in-frame clones, and not every one. The table shows 85,000 to 130,000 clones, with roughly nine tenths occurring only once. The V gene's germline CDR1 is MNHEY and CDR2 SVGAGI. The CDR3 runs to 14 residues. V lost 5 bases and J lost 8; bases outside the gene matches: 6. The sequencing here drew on peripheral blood, taken before pregnancy. The chain carries TRBV6-5 and TRBJ2-7; 13 nucleotides align to TRBD2. The source is a female donor with multiple sclerosis, enrolled in a pregnancy study. The CDR3 DNA reads TGTGCCAGCAGTCCGGGACTAGCGGGATTTAAGCAGTACTTC. This sequence encodes CASSPGLAGFKQYF.